These 5 T cell receptor beta chains were all obtained from the same sample, sequenced in a study of cytomegalovirus exposure and HLA in healthy donors. Produced via immunoSEQ multiplex PCR; TCRdb's table is partial and in-frame only. This repertoire shows 200,000 to 250,000 clones, 83% found once; its top ten account for around 5.4%. Specimen: PBMCs. All receptors come from a woman younger than 30 in good health and CMV-seronegative.

The V and J genes are TRBV2 and TRBJ2-1, with 14 bases aligning to TRBD2. Trimming removed 5 bases from V and 10 bases from J; junction bases left unmatched: 4. The CDR3 is 14 amino acids. Germline lookup yields CDR1 SNHLY and CDR2 FYNNEI. As DNA, the CDR3 is TGTGCCAGCAGTCCTAGGACTAGCGGGGGGGAGCAGTTCTTC. Its translation: CASSPRTSGGEQFF.

The V gene is TRBV9, the J gene TRBJ1-1; no clear D gene. Per the germline V gene, CDR1 is SGDLS and CDR2 is YYNGEE. This CDR3 has 17 residues. V lost 3 bases to trimming and J lost 3 bases, with 21 bases between them. The CDR3 here is CASSALSGVKGYTEAFF. CDR3 bases: TGTGCCAGCAGCGCCCTTAGCGGAGTCAAGGGTTACACTGAAGCTTTCTTT.

The V gene is TRBV29-1, the J gene TRBJ2-5, with a tentative D call TRBD1 (5 bases). Between the trimmed V and J ends, which lost 4 bases and 5 bases, there was a span of 14 bases. This CDR3 spans 13 amino acids. Germline V gene sequence: CDR1 SQVTM, CDR2 ANQGSEA. The CDR3 nucleotides are TGCAGCGTTGCATTAGGGGTGGGGGAGACCCAGTACTTC. This sequence encodes CSVALGVGETQYF.

Details on this clone: This CDR3 fails to terminate in the conserved phenylalanine or tryptophan, so it likely reflects a read error. The limits of the CDR3 on the DNA are not certain, so only TCRdb's listed CDR3 is given. The J gene is TRBJ1-2, the V gene TRBV27; no DNA check was done on the table's D call, TRBD1. The CDR3 spans 10 residues, counting both ends. Germline V gene lookup returns CDR1 MNHEY and CDR2 SMNVEV (reference sequence). The CDR3 loop is CASLPQGFVS.

V gene TRBV6-1 combines with J gene TRBJ1-4, with a possible D match to TRBD1 (6 bases). The CDR3 is made up of 14 amino acids. Trimming pared 6 bases from V and 7 bases from J, leaving 15 bases between. Germline V gene lookup returns CDR1 MNHNS and CDR2 SASEGT. Written as DNA, the CDR3 is TGTGCCAGCAGGGGGGCCGGAAGGGGTGAAAAACTGTTTTTT. Amino acid sequence: CASRGAGRGEKLFF.